This TCR beta chain is from a study of cytomegalovirus exposure and HLA in healthy donors. Looked up from germline, CDR1 is LNHDA and CDR2 is SQIVND (reference sequence). The CDR3 totals 14 residues. Trimming stripped 0 bases from V and 5 bases from J, with 10 bases between. Primers included in the PCR were 60 Vbeta and 13 Jbeta primers. Assay used: immunoSEQ multiplex PCR; TCRdb lists only in-frame clones, some missing. Listed are 40,000 to 60,000 clones; about 2.3% falls within the top ten. The clonotype comes from a female donor in good health and CMV-seronegative. This rearrangement joins TRBV19 to TRBJ1-1; maybe TRBD1 (5 bases). The material sequenced was PBMCs. As DNA, the CDR3 is TGTGCCAGTAGTATAGATTCAGGGCGAACTGAAGCTTTCTTT. Translating gives CASSIDSGRTEAFF.